Presented here are 32 T cell receptor beta chains from one specimen sequenced in a study of shared clonotypes between healthy human individuals. Here immunoSEQ multiplex PCR was the method, and the copy in TCRdb shows in-frame clones only, minus some. The repertoire holds 2,500,000 or so clones, with just over 90% as singletons. The sample was naive CD4+ T cells sorted from blood. Subset described: CD45RA+ positively selected. These receptors all stem from a man between 18 and 29 years old in good health.

V and J are TRBV7-2 and TRBJ2-7; no firm D call. CDR3 size: 14 residues. The V gene lost 0 bases and the J gene lost 2 bases, with 8 bases spanning the gap. Germline V CDR1 and CDR2: SGHTA, FQGNSA. The CDR3 loop reads CASSLAAVAYEQYF. CDR3 nucleotides: TGTGCCAGCAGCTTAGCGGCAGTCGCCTACGAGCAGTACTTC.

V usage is TRBV6-1 and J usage is TRBJ1-6, with 7 bases lining up with TRBD1. The CDR3 is 14 residues long. With 6 bases clipped from V and 5 bases from J, the junction kept 4 bases outside the gene matches. The germline CDR1 and CDR2 sequences are MNHNS and SASEGT. Written as DNA, the CDR3 is TGTGCCAGCAGGCGGGACAGAAATAATTCACCCCTCCACTTT. It specifies CASRRDRNNSPLHF.

This sequence joins TRBV15 and TRBJ1-1; D not certain. The V gene lost 0 bases and the J gene lost 7 bases, with 12 bases spanning the gap. The CDR3 totals 14 residues. The germline V gene has CDR1 LNHNV and CDR2 YYDKDF (reference sequence). CDR3 nucleotide sequence: TGTGCCACCAGCAGAGATCGGGAACGGGGTGAAGCTTTCTTT. It specifies CATSRDRERGEAFF. Together with reference TRBV15 and TRBJ1-1, the CDR3 gives the full variable domain: DAMVIQNPRYQVTQFGKPVTLSCSQTLNHNVMYWYQQKSSQAPKLLFHYYDKDFNNEADTPDNFQSRRPNTSFCFLDIRSPGLGDTAMYLCATSRDRERGEAFFGQGTRLTVV.

This clone was recorded once. J is TRBJ2-2 and V is TRBV5-1, with 13 positions matching TRBD2. The CDR3 runs 19 residues. Germline trimming cut 4 bases from V and 0 bases from J; bases unmatched to any gene: 9. Per germline, CDR1 SGHRS and CDR2 YFSETQ. The CDR3 sequence is CASSPPQLAGGPNTGELFF. The CDR3 DNA is TGCGCCAGCAGCCCCCCCCAACTAGCGGGGGGGCCGAACACCGGGGAGCTGTTTTTT.

The chain couples TRBV29-1 to TRBJ2-3; TRBD1 matches at 7 bases. V was clipped by 0 bases and J by 8 bases; unmatched bases: 11. Germline-derived CDR1 and CDR2 are SQVTM and ANQGSEA. The CDR3 consists of 15 residues. The CDR3, as DNA: TGCAGCGTTGAAGAGACAGGGAAGGCTGCAGGTACGCAGTATTTT. This encodes CSVEETGKAAGTQYF.

The genes are TRBV6-1 and TRBJ2-7; D unclear. CDR3 length equals 16 residues. Per germline, CDR1 MNHNS and CDR2 SASEGT. V lost 2 bases to trimming and J lost 0 bases, with 14 bases between them. CDR3 protein: CASSEPTRSRSYEQYF. The CDR3 nucleotides read TGTGCCAGCAGTGAACCCACCAGGTCTCGCTCCTACGAGCAGTACTTC.

In this sample, this clone turned up once. The CDR3 here is CASSLEGTEAFF. CDR3 bases: TGTGCCAGCAGCTTGGAAGGCACTGAAGCTTTCTTT. The chain uses TRBV5-4 and TRBJ1-1; D is undetermined. V lost 0 bases and J 4 bases, leaving 4 bases between the germline ends. Germline loops: CDR1 SGHNT, CDR2 YYREEE (reference sequence). CDR3 length: 12 amino acids.

V is TRBV5-4 and J is TRBJ1-5; possibly TRBD1 for D (5 bases). V dropped 1 base and J dropped 7 bases, with 9 bases sitting between them. The CDR3 length is 13 residues. Germline V gene data show CDR1 as SGHNT and CDR2 as YYREEE (reference sequence). The CDR3 DNA follows: TGTGCCAGCAGCTTGTGGGGGGTACAGCCCCAGCATTTT. Translation: CASSLWGVQPQHF.

The CDR3 is CASSPRPEGAFF. The CDR3 coding sequence is TGTGCCAGCAGCCCCAGGCCGGAGGGAGCTTTCTTT. V and J are TRBV5-5 and TRBJ1-1; D is unclear. There are 12 residues in the CDR3. With 4 bases removed from V and 10 bases from J, the gap between germline ends came to 14 bases. Germline V lookup: CDR1 SGHKS, CDR2 YYEKEE (reference sequence).

The V and J genes are TRBV2 and TRBJ2-7, with D unresolved. The CDR3 loop spans 13 amino acids. Per the germline V gene, CDR1 is SNHLY and CDR2 is FYNNEI. V lost 9 bases and J lost 4, with 16 bases in between. This chain's CDR3 is CASFVETIYEQYF. In nucleotides, the CDR3 is TGTGCCAGTTTCGTCGAGACCATTTACGAGCAGTACTTC.

This chain connects TRBV9 to TRBJ2-2; maybe TRBD2 (6 bases). Trimming shortened V by 4 bases and J by 4 bases, and 17 bases separated the two germline ends. The germline V gene has CDR1 SGDLS and CDR2 YYNGEE. The CDR3 consists of 16 residues. CDR3 coding DNA: TGTGCCAGCAGCCCCCTCGGAGGGCCCATCACCGGGGAGCTGTTTTTT. Translated, it gives CASSPLGGPITGELFF. The full variable domain, with the rest looked up from reference TRBV9 and TRBJ2-2, is DSGVTQTPKHLITATGQRVTLRCSPRSGDLSVYWYQQSLDQGLQFLIQYYNGEERAKGNILERFSAQQFPDLHSELNLSSLELGDSALYFCASSPLGGPITGELFFGEGSRLTVL.

The genes are TRBV6-1 and TRBJ1-1; D possibly corresponds to TRBD1 (5 bases). Trimming took 5 bases from V and 2 from J, leaving 9 bases between them. In germline, CDR1 is MNHNS, CDR2 SASEGT. The CDR3 has 13 residues. CDR3 in DNA: TGTGCCAGCAGTCGAGGGGTAAACACTGAAGCTTTCTTT. It yields the protein CASSRGVNTEAFF.

The chain joins TRBV5-1 to TRBJ1-2, with D possibly TRBD1 on 5 matching bases. V lost 3 bases, J lost 4 bases, and 10 bases lay in between. CDR1 is SGHRS, CDR2 YFSETQ, per germline. The CDR3 is 13 amino acids. CDR3 DNA sequence: TGCGCCAGCAGCTGGGGACCCTTCTATGGCTACACCTTC. Translation: CASSWGPFYGYTF.

The chain combines TRBV14 with TRBJ2-1, with D uncertain. V dropped 10 bases and J dropped 2 bases, with 21 bases sitting between them. CDR1 is SGHDN, CDR2 FVKESK, per germline. The length of the CDR3 is 16 residues. The CDR3 loop is CATPVTIIAPYNEQFF. In nucleotides, the CDR3 is TGTGCCACACCAGTGACGATAATAGCCCCCTACAATGAGCAGTTCTTC.

The rearrangement joins TRBV11-3 to TRBJ2-7, with D possibly being TRBD2 (6 bases). The V and J ends lost 5 bases and 3 bases respectively, with 11 bases between them. This CDR3 is built from 13 residues. The germline gives CDR1 SGHNT, CDR2 YENEEA. The CDR3, as DNA: TGTGCCAGCAGCGCCGGGACTCTCTACGAGCAGTACTTC. This encodes CASSAGTLYEQYF.

Comment on this clone: Other DNA sequences in this sample translate to the same CDR3. V usage is TRBV5-1 and J usage is TRBJ2-5; the D is unclear. Trimming removed 0 bases at V and 2 bases at J, with 8 bases between. The germline V gene encodes CDR1 SGHRS and CDR2 YFSETQ. This CDR3 comprises 14 residues. The CDR3 region is CASSLVVGQETQYF. The CDR3 bases are TGCGCCAGCAGCTTGGTAGTGGGGCAAGAGACCCAGTACTTC.

The rearrangement uses TRBV9 and TRBJ2-5, with TRBD1 as a possible D gene (6 bases). The length of the CDR3 is 14 residues. Germline CDR1 SGDLS, CDR2 YYNGEE. V lost 3 bases and J lost 3, with 12 bases in between. CDR3 nucleotide sequence: TGTGCCAGCAGCGCAACAGGGAGAGAAGAGACCCAGTACTTC. Translation: CASSATGREETQYF.

CDR3 region: CASSENLGPDTQYF. CDR3 nucleotide sequence: TGTGCCAGCAGCGAAAATCTAGGGCCAGATACGCAGTATTTT. The rearrangement joins TRBV5-6 to TRBJ2-3, with D hard to call. Trimming left V 4 bases short and J 4 bases short, with 13 bases between. Germline CDR1 reads SGHDT; CDR2 reads YYEEEE. This CDR3 contains 14 residues.

In this sample, this clone turned up once. The J gene is TRBJ2-3, the V gene TRBV6-5; 8 bases are a match to TRBD1. Germline V gives CDR1 MNHEY, CDR2 SVGAGI. The CDR3 contains 14 residues. The V segment lost 6 bases and the J segment 2 bases; nucleotides outside the gene matches: 4. The CDR3 here is CASSWDRSTDTQYF. In DNA, the CDR3 is TGTGCCAGCAGCTGGGACAGGTCCACAGATACGCAGTATTTT.

The chain uses TRBV14 and TRBJ2-3, with D tentatively TRBD2 (5 bases). Germline CDR1 and CDR2: SGHDN and FVKESK. The length of the CDR3 is 14 residues. Between the trimmed V and J ends, which lost 4 bases and 1 base, there was a span of 9 bases. CDR3 in amino acids: CASSPIGGTDTQYF. CDR3 bases: TGTGCCAGCAGCCCGATCGGGGGCACAGATACGCAGTATTTT.

The genes are TRBV7-2 and TRBJ2-7; D might be TRBD1 or TRBD2, each matching 5 bases. The germline V and J ends were trimmed by 5 bases and 5 bases, with 22 bases remaining between them. The CDR3 runs to 16 residues. Germline assignment: CDR1 SGHTA and CDR2 FQGNSA. CDR3 coding DNA: TGTGCCAGCAGCCCCAAAGGGTGGGACGACCGAGACGAGCAGTACTTC. Translation: CASSPKGWDDRDEQYF.

V gene TRBV6-6 combines with J gene TRBJ1-2, with D perhaps matching TRBD1 (6 bases). The length of the CDR3 is 13 residues. Germline values: CDR1 MNHNY, CDR2 SVGAGI (reference sequence). The V gene lost 7 bases and the J gene lost 8 bases, with 17 bases spanning the gap. The CDR3 region has the DNA TGTGCCAGCACCGAGGCAGGGGTAGGCGGCTACACCTTC. Residues: CASTEAGVGGYTF.

The chain couples TRBV9 to TRBJ2-5; possibly TRBD1 or TRBD2 for D (5 bases each). Germline V lookup: CDR1 SGDLS, CDR2 YYNGEE. Trimming cost V 3 bases and J 4 bases, with 7 bases left between them. This CDR3 is built from 12 residues. The CDR3 sequence: CASSGGTETQYF. DNA for the CDR3: TGTGCCAGCAGCGGGGGGACAGAGACCCAGTACTTC.

This clone occurred once. This sequence joins TRBV5-1 and TRBJ2-2; D may be TRBD2 (5 bases). Looked up from germline, CDR1 is SGHRS and CDR2 is YFSETQ. This CDR3 has 14 residues. Trimming cost V 5 bases and J 5 bases, with 13 bases left between them. CDR3 sequence (DNA): TGCGCCAGCAGGCCGGGGTCTGTAACCGGGGAGCTGTTTTTT. Protein sequence: CASRPGSVTGELFF. The full variable domain, with the rest looked up from reference TRBV5-1 and TRBJ2-2, is KAGVTQTPRYLIKTRGQQVTLSCSPISGHRSVSWYQQTPGQGLQFLFEYFSETQRNKGNFPGRFSGRQFSNSRSEMNVSTLELGDSALYLCASRPGSVTGELFFGEGSRLTVL.

The chain combines TRBV10-3 with TRBJ2-5, with 7 bases fitting TRBD2. The ends lost 6 bases at V and 5 bases at J; junction bases unmatched: 6. CDR1 and CDR2 (germline): ENHRY, SYGVKD. This CDR3 spans 13 amino acids. The CDR3 bases are TGTGCCATCAGGCCGTCCGGGGGGGAGACCCAGTACTTC. Its translation is CAIRPSGGETQYF.

The V gene is TRBV6-5, the J gene TRBJ2-7; 7 bases match TRBD2. J gave up 4 bases and V 6 bases, and 12 bases lay outside the gene matches. CDR1 and CDR2 (germline): MNHEY, SVGAGI. The CDR3 extends over 15 amino acids. CDR3 sequence (DNA): TGTGCCAGCAGACTTATGGTGGGAGGGCTATACGAGCAGTACTTC. Residues: CASRLMVGGLYEQYF.

V and J are TRBV7-9 and TRBJ1-2; no clear D gene. Germline CDR1 is SEHNR and CDR2 is FQNEAQ (reference sequence). The V gene lost 2 bases and the J gene lost 0 bases, with 13 bases spanning the gap. There are 16 residues in the CDR3. The CDR3 DNA reads TGTGCCAGCAGCTTACGGGGAGCCCCAGCTAACTATGGCTACACCTTC. Translation gives CASSLRGAPANYGYTF.

This clone has a handful of counts. The chain recombines TRBV20-1 with TRBJ1-2, with D possibly being TRBD1 (5 bases). Germline V lookup: CDR1 DFQATT, CDR2 SNEGSKA (reference sequence). V gave up 5 bases and J gave up 8 bases, with 12 bases separating them. CDR3 length equals 11 residues. CDR3 loop: CSARQGTGYTF. CDR3 DNA sequence: TGCAGTGCTCGTCAGGGTACAGGCTACACCTTC.

V and J are TRBV7-2 and TRBJ2-1; TRBD2 aligns across 9 bases. There are 16 residues in the CDR3. J gave up 7 bases and V 4 bases, and 11 bases lay outside the gene matches. Germline loops: CDR1 SGHTA, CDR2 FQGNSA. The CDR3 region is CASSYRAGGPGNEQFF. The CDR3, as DNA: TGTGCCAGCAGCTATCGGGCGGGAGGGCCCGGAAATGAGCAGTTCTTC.

This chain joins TRBV6-1 and TRBJ2-5; 7 bases map to TRBD1. The CDR3 spans 16 residues. Germline-derived CDR1 and CDR2 are MNHNS and SASEGT. Trimming at V came to 0 bases and at J to 5 bases, leaving 9 bases not matched to a gene. The CDR3 nucleotides read TGTGCCAGCAGTGAAGCTCGGGCGACAGGGTACGAGACCCAGTACTTC. It specifies CASSEARATGYETQYF.

The chain carries TRBV28 and TRBJ2-7; 7 nucleotides agree with TRBD1. V shed 6 bases, J shed 4 bases, and the junction held 12 bases outside the gene matches. CDR1 MDHEN and CDR2 SYDVKM come from the germline V gene. The length of the CDR3 is 15 residues. The CDR3 here is CASSLRGRGPYEQYF. The CDR3 DNA reads TGTGCCAGCAGCTTGAGGGGTAGGGGGCCATACGAGCAGTACTTC.

This clone was counted between two and nine times. Other DNA sequences in the sample encode the same CDR3. The genes are TRBV4-1 and TRBJ1-5; 8 bases align to TRBD1. In germline, CDR1 is MGHRA, CDR2 YSYEKL. V trimming: 2 bases; J trimming: 7 bases; junction bases outside the gene matches: 7. CDR3 length: 15 amino acids. The CDR3 region has the DNA TGCGCCAGCAGCCAACCGGACAGGGAGGAGCAGCCCCAGCATTTT. It specifies CASSQPDREEQPQHF.